This T cell receptor beta chain was sequenced during a study of response to subunit inactivated influenza vaccine. Trimming cost V 7 bases and J 8 bases, with 14 bases left between them. The CDR3 is 12 residues long. From germline, CDR1 is MNHNS and CDR2 SASEGT. TCRdb re-derived calls from the RT-PCR reads in MiXCR, one entry per CDR3 protein. The profile shows 250,000 to 350,000 distinct CDR3 sequences, 22% of them singletons. Notes on the study in general: Authors proposed each seasonal influenza vaccination draws in few new T cells.

To note about this clonotype: Its antigen is unknown.

This receptor was taken from a man between 50 and 69 years old who received an inactivated influenza vaccine. The source was PBMCs from blood, collected 21 months after vaccination. This chain links TRBV6-1 with TRBJ1-1; the D gene is possibly TRBD1 (5 bases). The CDR3 region has the DNA TGTGCCAGCACCGCAACCGGGACGGAAGCTTTCTTT. Protein sequence: CASTATGTEAFF.